Each of the 32 T cell receptor beta chains below was sequenced from the same sample in a study of blood T cell repertoires in COVID-19. TCRdb's copy holds only in-frame clones and misses some; the assay was immunoSEQ multiplex PCR. The table includes about 180,000 clones, more than 80% detected once. Sample: PBMCs or T cells enriched from blood (not recorded which). The receptors shown here come from a man aged 35 to 55 who had recovered from COVID-19.

This CDR3 reads CASSPRTGSYNEQFF. The CDR3 coding sequence is TGTGCCAGCTCACCTCGGACGGGATCCTACAATGAGCAGTTCTTC. The rearrangement joins TRBV18 to TRBJ2-1; possible D gene TRBD2, 5 bases. CDR1 is KGHSH and CDR2 is LQKENI in the germline V gene. CDR3 length: 15 residues. V gave up 3 bases and J gave up 1 base, with 10 bases separating them.

The gene calls are TRBV10-2 and TRBJ2-7; tentative D call: TRBD1 (5 bases). The CDR3 is 14 residues long. The V and J ends lost 2 bases and 2 bases respectively, with 10 bases between them. Germline CDR1 and CDR2: WSHSY and SAAADI. The CDR3 region has the DNA TGCGCCAGCAGTGAGGCTAGACAGCCCTACGAGCAGTACTTC. This translates into CASSEARQPYEQYF.

The chain couples TRBV3-1 (or the pseudogene TRBV3-2) to TRBJ2-3; 10 nucleotides align to TRBD2. The germline CDR1 and CDR2 sequences are LGHDT and YNNKEL (reference sequence). V lost 4 bases and J lost 1; bases outside the gene matches: 5. CDR3 length: 16 amino acids. The CDR3 nucleotides are TGTGCCAGCAGCCTCACTAGCGGGGTGGGCACAGATACGCAGTATTTT. As protein: CASSLTSGVGTDTQYF.

The chain uses TRBV5-1 and TRBJ2-1, with D perhaps TRBD1 (5 bases). This CDR3 has 15 amino acids. Trimming shortened V by 0 bases and J by 3 bases, and 10 bases separated the two germline ends. CDR1 and CDR2 from the germline V gene are SGHRS and YFSETQ. CDR3 loop: CASSLGRGNYNEQFF. The DNA of the CDR3 is TGCGCCAGCAGCTTGGGTAGGGGAAACTACAATGAGCAGTTCTTC.

V is TRBV2 and J is TRBJ1-4, with 9 bases fitting TRBD1. CDR3 length: 13 amino acids. V was clipped by 7 bases and J by 9 bases; unmatched bases: 6. CDR1 is SNHLY and CDR2 is FYNNEI in the germline V gene. The CDR3 DNA follows: TGTGCCAGCAAAAGGGACAGGGAACAAAAACTGTTTTTT. This encodes CASKRDREQKLFF.

This clone has just one count. The chain combines TRBV29-1 with TRBJ1-2; 8 nucleotides agree with TRBD1. The V gene's germline CDR1 is SQVTM and CDR2 ANQGSEA. The CDR3 has 14 residues. V shed 0 bases and J 5 bases; nucleotides not matched to a gene: 5. CDR3 residues: CSVEDWGQEYGYTF. The DNA for the CDR3 is TGCAGCGTTGAAGATTGGGGACAGGAGTATGGCTACACCTTC.

The rearrangement links TRBV30 to TRBJ2-3; TRBD2 is a possible D gene (7 bases). The CDR3 is 15 residues long. Trimming took 0 bases from V and 9 from J, leaving 19 bases between them. The germline V gene has CDR1 GTSNPN and CDR2 SVGIG (reference sequence). The CDR3 sequence is CAWSVGGESQMTQYF. The CDR3 DNA is TGTGCCTGGAGTGTAGGGGGGGAATCACAGATGACGCAGTATTTT.

V is TRBV6-5 and J is TRBJ2-7, with 8 bases lining up with TRBD1. V lost 6 bases, J lost 6 bases, and 7 bases stayed unmatched. The CDR3 runs 13 residues. Germline CDR1 MNHEY, CDR2 SVGAGI. CDR3 sequence reads: CASRIGTGGEQYF. In nucleotides, the CDR3 is TGTGCCAGCAGAATCGGGACAGGAGGCGAGCAGTACTTC.

This clone appeared once. The V and J genes are TRBV19 and TRBJ1-2, with D hard to call. Germline V CDR1 and CDR2: LNHDA, SQIVND (reference sequence). V shed 3 bases and J shed 5 bases, with 25 bases lying between them. This CDR3 contains 18 residues. CDR3 sequence reads: CASSINLWVAEGSYGYTF. For the CDR3, the DNA is TGTGCCAGTAGTATCAATCTTTGGGTAGCGGAAGGTTCTTATGGCTACACCTTC. The entire variable domain, with the rest obtained from reference TRBV19 and TRBJ1-2, is as follows: DGGITQSPKYLFRKEGQNVTLSCEQNLNHDAMYWYRQDPGQGLRLIYYSQIVNDFQKGDIAEGYSVSREKKESFPLTVTSAQKNPTAFYLCASSINLWVAEGSYGYTFGSGTRLTVV.

The chain has TRBV19 and TRBJ1-2, with TRBD1 identical over 12 bases. CDR3 length equals 16 residues. Unmatched junction bases numbered 11, after V lost 5 bases and J lost 7 bases. The germline CDR1 and CDR2 sequences are LNHDA and SQIVND (reference sequence). The chain's CDR3 is CASSSQAGQGAGGYTF. CDR3 bases: TGTGCCAGTAGTTCCCAAGCGGGACAGGGGGCCGGTGGCTACACCTTC. The full variable domain, rest sourced from reference TRBV19 and TRBJ1-2, is DGGITQSPKYLFRKEGQNVTLSCEQNLNHDAMYWYRQDPGQGLRLIYYSQIVNDFQKGDIAEGYSVSREKKESFPLTVTSAQKNPTAFYLCASSSQAGQGAGGYTFGSGTRLTVV.

The V and J genes are TRBV3-1 (or the pseudogene TRBV3-2) and TRBJ2-3, with a possible D match to TRBD2 (6 bases). This CDR3 has 16 residues. Germline lookup yields CDR1 LGHDT and CDR2 YNNKEL (reference sequence). The germline V and J ends were trimmed by 7 bases and 0 bases, with 17 bases remaining between them. The CDR3 loop is CASTSGGSVSTDTQYF. DNA of the CDR3: TGTGCCAGCACCTCCGGGGGTAGCGTGAGCACAGATACGCAGTATTTT.

The chain uses TRBV12-5 and TRBJ1-1, with TRBD1 matching over 7 bases. CDR3 length: 15 amino acids. V shed 6 bases, J shed 4 bases, and the junction held 11 bases outside the gene matches. Germline assignment: CDR1 LGHNT and CDR2 FRNRAP. CDR3 coding DNA: TGTGCTAGTGGCCCCCCTCAGGGGGGTGTCACTGAAGCTTTCTTT. Its translation: CASGPPQGGVTEAFF.

This sequence joins TRBV5-1 and TRBJ2-7, with D possibly being TRBD1 (6 bases). From germline, CDR1 is SGHRS and CDR2 YFSETQ. V was pared by 6 bases and J by 0 bases, with 19 bases between. The CDR3 runs 16 residues. The CDR3 here is CASNPRARDNSYEQYF. CDR3 nucleotide sequence: TGCGCCAGCAACCCGCGAGCCCGGGACAACTCCTACGAGCAGTACTTC.

This chain joins TRBV2 and TRBJ2-1, with a tentative D call TRBD1 (5 bases). Deletions cut 11 bases from V and 9 bases from J, with 8 bases between. Germline CDR1 is SNHLY and CDR2 is FYNNEI. The CDR3 has 9 residues. CDR3 amino acids: CARQGEQFF. In DNA, the CDR3 is TGTGCCCGTCAGGGTGAGCAGTTCTTC.

This rearrangement joins TRBV5-1 to TRBJ1-1; D is possibly TRBD1 (5 bases). Germline lookup yields CDR1 SGHRS and CDR2 YFSETQ. V lost 0 bases and J lost 6, with 9 bases in between. This CDR3 is 13 amino acids long. Written as DNA, the CDR3 is TGCGCCAGCAGCTTGGAAGCGACAGCTGAAGCTTTCTTT. It yields the protein CASSLEATAEAFF.

The V and J genes are TRBV28 and TRBJ1-6; TRBD1 aligns across 7 bases. J gave up 10 bases and V 11 bases, and 11 bases lay outside the gene matches. This CDR3 spans 13 amino acids. CDR1 and CDR2 from the germline V gene are MDHEN and SYDVKM. CDR3 in DNA: TGTGCCGTGACCGGGACAGTAGCCTCACCCCTCCACTTT. Protein: CAVTGTVASPLHF.

The J gene is TRBJ1-1, the V gene TRBV13; no definite D call. V was clipped by 5 bases and J by 3 bases, with 13 bases between them. This CDR3 is built from 14 residues. The germline CDR1 and CDR2 sequences are PRHDT and FYEKMQ (reference sequence). The CDR3 region is CASSPGRWYTEAFF. DNA of the CDR3: TGTGCCAGCAGCCCTGGCAGGTGGTACACTGAAGCTTTCTTT.

The chain couples TRBV7-9 to TRBJ1-1; D gene unclear. CDR3 length equals 13 residues. Between the trimmed V and J ends, which lost 2 bases and 11 bases, there was a span of 15 bases. The germline V gene encodes CDR1 SEHNR and CDR2 FQNEAQ (reference sequence). The CDR3 nucleotides are TGTGCCAGCAGCTTACTTCCCGGGGATACGGCTTTCTTT. It encodes CASSLLPGDTAFF. Full variable domain (remainder filled in from reference TRBV7-9 and TRBJ1-1): DTGVSQNPRHKITKRGQNVTFRCDPISEHNRLYWYRQTLGQGPEFLTYFQNEAQLEKSRLLSDRFSAERPKGSFSTLEIQRTEQGDSAMYLCASSLLPGDTAFFGQGTRLTVV.

This chain joins TRBV5-1 and TRBJ2-1; TRBD1 matches at 9 bases. The CDR3 runs to 14 residues. The V segment lost 1 base and the J segment 7 bases; nucleotides outside the gene matches: 3. Germline V gene sequence: CDR1 SGHRS, CDR2 YFSETQ. CDR3 amino acids: CASSLHGQGNEQFF. The CDR3 region has the DNA TGCGCCAGCAGCTTGCATGGACAGGGGAATGAGCAGTTCTTC.

This chain uses TRBV5-1 with TRBJ2-7, with 11 nucleotides matching TRBD1. V trimming: 6 bases; J trimming: 2 bases; junction bases outside the gene matches: 16. The CDR3 is 18 amino acids. Germline CDR1 is SGHRS and CDR2 is YFSETQ. CDR3 residues: CASTLFPLRDRGTYEQYF. For the CDR3, the DNA is TGCGCCAGCACCCTATTCCCTCTCCGGGACAGGGGGACCTACGAGCAGTACTTC.

The rearrangement links TRBV6-1 to TRBJ2-1, with D hard to call. The CDR3 consists of 15 residues. The germline V and J ends were trimmed by 2 bases and 8 bases, with 16 bases remaining between them. In germline, CDR1 is MNHNS, CDR2 SASEGT. CDR3 amino acids: CASSERWSPFDEQFF. The CDR3 nucleotides are TGTGCCAGCAGTGAAAGATGGAGTCCATTCGATGAGCAGTTCTTC.

The V gene is TRBV2, the J gene TRBJ1-2; 12 bases map to TRBD1. Germline V lookup: CDR1 SNHLY, CDR2 FYNNEI. The CDR3 is 15 residues long. The J segment lost 6 bases and the V segment lost 6 bases, leaving 8 bases of the junction unmatched. This CDR3 reads CASSARGTGGNGYTF. The CDR3 region has the DNA TGTGCCAGCAGCGCGAGGGGGACAGGGGGCAATGGCTACACCTTC.

This clone was counted once. This chain joins TRBV9 and TRBJ1-2; D remains unclear. The CDR3 consists of 13 residues. V dropped 0 bases and J dropped 4 bases, with 7 bases sitting between them. Germline V gene lookup returns CDR1 SGDLS and CDR2 YYNGEE. The CDR3 coding sequence is TGTGCCAGCAGCGTAGCACAGACCTATGGCTACACCTTC. This encodes CASSVAQTYGYTF.

V and J are TRBV11-1 and TRBJ1-1, with 7 bases that match TRBD1. This CDR3 has 15 residues. Trimming at V came to 1 base and at J to 1 base, leaving 3 bases not matched to a gene. The germline CDR1 and CDR2 sequences are SGHAT and FQDESV (reference sequence). CDR3 protein: CASSLDGTANTEAFF. In DNA form, the CDR3 reads TGTGCCAGCAGCTTAGACGGGACAGCGAACACTGAAGCTTTCTTT.

The J gene is TRBJ2-7, the V gene TRBV5-8, with TRBD1 as a possible D gene (5 bases). V was shortened by 3 bases and J by 3 bases, with 19 bases between the two germline ends. CDR3 length: 16 amino acids. Germline-derived CDR1 and CDR2 are SGHTS and YDEGEE. CDR3 region: CASSYDVRQSLYEQYF. The CDR3 region has the DNA TGTGCCAGCAGCTACGACGTGAGACAGTCCCTCTACGAGCAGTACTTC.

CDR3 region: CASSLVLRLAGATQYF. The CDR3 DNA reads as TGTGCCAGCAGCTTAGTATTGCGGCTAGCGGGAGCTACGCAGTATTTT. This rearrangement joins TRBV11-2 to TRBJ2-3, with 10 bases aligning to TRBD2. CDR3 length: 16 amino acids. Germline V gene data show CDR1 as SGHAT and CDR2 as FQNNGV. With 1 base clipped from V and 8 bases from J, the junction kept 9 bases outside the gene matches.

This chain joins TRBV5-1 and TRBJ1-1, with TRBD1 as a possible D gene (6 bases). Trimming left V 0 bases short and J 1 base short, with 7 bases between. Germline V gives CDR1 SGHRS, CDR2 YFSETQ. The CDR3 has 14 amino acids. CDR3 loop: CASSLGGRNTEAFF. DNA for the CDR3: TGCGCCAGCAGCTTGGGGGGGCGGAACACTGAAGCTTTCTTT.

The chain links TRBV25-1 to TRBJ2-1; D is perhaps TRBD2 (5 bases). The CDR3 spans 15 residues. The germline V gene has CDR1 MGHDK and CDR2 SYGVNS. The ends were cut back, 4 bases at V and 8 bases at J, with 18 bases in the middle. The CDR3 reads CASSASTVKEDEQFF. The DNA for the CDR3 is TGTGCCAGCAGTGCATCAACGGTGAAGGAGGATGAGCAGTTCTTC.

V is TRBV12-5 and J is TRBJ1-1; 11 nucleotides line up with TRBD1. Losses at the gene ends were 5 bases for V and 6 bases for J; bases not matched to a gene: 8. The germline CDR1 and CDR2 sequences are LGHNT and FRNRAP. The CDR3 is 15 amino acids. CDR3 sequence reads: CASGLGQGEVAEAFF. The DNA for the CDR3 is TGTGCTAGTGGTCTGGGACAGGGGGAGGTCGCTGAAGCTTTCTTT.

The chain combines TRBV19 with TRBJ1-5, with a possible D match to TRBD1 (6 bases). From germline, CDR1 is LNHDA and CDR2 SQIVND (reference sequence). The CDR3 sequence is 14 residues long. V lost 8 bases and J lost 5, with 16 bases in between. This CDR3 reads CASGGQRFYQPQHF. DNA for the CDR3: TGTGCCAGTGGCGGACAGAGGTTTTATCAGCCCCAGCATTTT. The variable domain in full, completed from reference TRBV19 and TRBJ1-5, reads DGGITQSPKYLFRKEGQNVTLSCEQNLNHDAMYWYRQDPGQGLRLIYYSQIVNDFQKGDIAEGYSVSREKKESFPLTVTSAQKNPTAFYLCASGGQRFYQPQHFGDGTRLSIL.

V gene TRBV5-1 combines with J gene TRBJ2-1, with 10 nucleotides matching TRBD2. CDR3 length: 15 residues. From germline, CDR1 is SGHRS and CDR2 YFSETQ. With V trimmed by 3 bases and J by 5 bases, 5 bases remained unmatched. DNA for the CDR3: TGCGCCAGCAGCTGGACAGCGGGAGGGAACAATGAGCAGTTCTTC. Translation gives CASSWTAGGNNEQFF.

This chain joins TRBV12-5 and TRBJ1-2; D is perhaps TRBD1 (6 bases). V shed 7 bases and J shed 3 bases, with 12 bases lying between them. Per germline, CDR1 LGHNT and CDR2 FRNRAP. CDR3 length: 13 residues. The CDR3 sequence: CASAMDSHYGYTF. CDR3 nucleotides: TGTGCTAGTGCCATGGACAGCCACTATGGCTACACCTTC.